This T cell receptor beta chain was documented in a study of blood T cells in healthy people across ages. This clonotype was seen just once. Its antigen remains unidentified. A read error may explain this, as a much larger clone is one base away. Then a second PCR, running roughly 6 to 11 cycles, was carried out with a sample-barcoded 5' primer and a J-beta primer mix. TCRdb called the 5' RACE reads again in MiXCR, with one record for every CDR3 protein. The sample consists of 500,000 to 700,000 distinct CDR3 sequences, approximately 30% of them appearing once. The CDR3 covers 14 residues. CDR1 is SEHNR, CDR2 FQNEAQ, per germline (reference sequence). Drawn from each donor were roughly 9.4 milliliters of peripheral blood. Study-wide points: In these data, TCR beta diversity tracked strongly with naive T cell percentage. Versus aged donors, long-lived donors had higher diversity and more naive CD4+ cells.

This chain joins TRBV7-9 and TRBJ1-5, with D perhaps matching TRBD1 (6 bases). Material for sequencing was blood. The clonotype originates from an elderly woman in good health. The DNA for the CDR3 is TGTTCCAGCAGCCCACACAGGGTAGGACAGCCCCAGCATTTT. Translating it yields CSSSPHRVGQPQHF.